These T cell receptor beta chains were read from a single sample in a study of control samples from healthy donors and cancer patients. Here immunoSEQ multiplex PCR was the method, and the copy in TCRdb shows in-frame clones only, minus some. The top ten clones hold about 1.7% of a sample with about 190,000 clones, approximately 91% of them seen once. Sequences were obtained from blood. Receptors were obtained from a man aged 25-45 years in good health. Both conserved end residues are part of each CDR3.

J	V	length	CDR3
TRBJ2-1	TRBV5-1	13	CASSLGAGHEQFF
TRBJ1-1	TRBV7-9	14	CASSVPGILTEAFF
TRBJ1-1	TRBV27	13	CASSFQGATEAFF
TRBJ1-6	TRBV19	17	CASSMAPGPRGDSPLHF
TRBJ1-2	TRBV5-1	16	CASSPDRRGANYGYTF
TRBJ1-5	TRBV9	14	CASSVSGNGQPQHF
TRBJ2-3	TRBV5-1	16	CASSLSTRGGQDTQYF
TRBJ1-2	TRBV19	14	CASSLGPRDYGYTF
TRBJ1-1	TRBV18	14	CASSPSQGKTEAFF
TRBJ1-4	TRBV7-9	17	CASSFLDRGSGNEKLFF
TRBJ1-4	TRBV7-2	16	CASSSRPAGTNEKLFF
TRBJ2-2	TRBV6-4	14	CASSDSNGAGELFF
TRBJ1-3	TRBV19	16	CASSISPESSGNTIYF
TRBJ2-1	TRBV10-1	15	CARTKQGSSYNEQFF
TRBJ2-2	TRBV9	15	CASSARGQGAGELFF
TRBJ1-1	TRBV14	14	CASSQGQIFTEAFF
TRBJ1-1	TRBV5-1	18	CASSFSKQGAGINTEAFF
TRBJ2-2	TRBV3-1/TRBV3-2	13	CASKWGRTGELFF
TRBJ2-7	TRBV3-1/TRBV3-2	12	CASGGGPYEQYF
TRBJ2-7	TRBV11-2	15	CASSLTDYRTYEQYF
TRBJ2-1	TRBV7-2	15	CASSLAWGGGDEQFF
TRBJ1-1	TRBV2	13	CASKTEAGTEAFF
TRBJ1-4	TRBV30	15	CAWRKARGGSEKLFF
TRBJ1-1	TRBV5-1	16	CASSLPWDRVNTEAFF
TRBJ2-7	TRBV7-9	16	CASSPPPGLALYEQYF
TRBJ1-1	TRBV6-1	13	CASSDLMNTEAFF
TRBJ2-6	TRBV6-6	15	CASSWGGNGANVLTF
TRBJ1-1	TRBV12-3/TRBV12-4	13	CASSFNVNTEAFF